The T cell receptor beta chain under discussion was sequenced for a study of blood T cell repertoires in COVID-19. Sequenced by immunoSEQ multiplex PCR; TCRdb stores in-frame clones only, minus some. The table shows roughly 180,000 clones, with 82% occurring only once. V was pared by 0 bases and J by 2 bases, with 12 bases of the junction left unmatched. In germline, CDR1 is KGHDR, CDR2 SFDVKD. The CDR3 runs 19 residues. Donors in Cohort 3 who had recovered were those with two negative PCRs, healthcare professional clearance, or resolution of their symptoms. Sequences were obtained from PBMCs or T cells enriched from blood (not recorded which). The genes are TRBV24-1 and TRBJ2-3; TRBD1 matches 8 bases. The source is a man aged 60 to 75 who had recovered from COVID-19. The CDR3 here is CATSDLRNGQGRTTDTQYF. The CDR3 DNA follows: TGTGCCACCAGTGATTTGCGGAATGGACAGGGTCGTACCACAGATACGCAGTATTTT.